This T cell receptor beta chain emerged from a study of blood T cell repertoires in COVID-19. Study at large: PBMCs, B-cell-depleted T cells, or T cells were the source of the cDNA or gDNA that made up the material.

J lost 7 bases, V lost 4 bases, and 14 bases had no gene match. The CDR3 sequence is 17 residues long. Germline V CDR1 and CDR2: SGHAT, FQNNGV. Per the original methods: From reference gene primer amplification, estimates of nucleated cell counts were derived. Repertoires were generated with immunoSEQ multiplex PCR, while TCRdb's copy carries only in-frame clones and drops some. Clone size and V and J calls were adopted from that table, with D and trimming inferred from the DNA. The data hold about 220,000 clones, with 75% to 90% observed a single time. Grouping used clinical history reported by participants in a survey and questionnaire.

The TCR originated in a woman between 18 and 29 years old in a cohort exposed to, infected with or recovered from COVID-19 (not recorded which). Sequenced: PBMCs or T cells enriched from blood (not recorded which). The chain is built from TRBV11-2 and TRBJ2-2; 8 positions agree with TRBD1. In DNA form, the CDR3 reads TGTGCCAGCAGCTACCCTGGGGCAGGGGGCGGATTCGGGGAGCTGTTTTTT. It yields the protein CASSYPGAGGGFGELFF.